Shown below are 20 T cell receptor beta chains from a single sample sequenced in a study of T cell repertoires in cytomegalovirus infection. TCRdb used MiXCR to reprocess the reads, holding one entry per CDR3 protein. Here the sample spans under 850,000 distinct CDR3 sequences, 35% to 45% being singletons. The sequenced material came from PBMCs. Receptors originate from a human donor in good health (CMV status not recorded). Some clones in this sample may be carry-over from other donors' samples.

Many counts were recorded for this clonotype. The rearrangement joins TRBV28 to TRBJ2-2; the match to TRBD2 covers 7 bases. J lost 3 bases, V lost 6 bases, and 7 bases had no gene match. In germline, CDR1 is MDHEN, CDR2 SYDVKM. There are 15 residues in the CDR3. The CDR3 bases are TGTGCCAGCAGACCCGGGACTATAGACACCGGGGAGCTGTTTTTT. Protein sequence: CASRPGTIDTGELFF.

V usage is TRBV6-5 and J usage is TRBJ1-1; D is perhaps TRBD1 (5 bases). The V end was cut by 0 bases, the J end by 1 base, with 9 bases between. The CDR3 spans 15 residues. The germline CDR1 and CDR2 sequences are MNHEY and SVGAGI. The CDR3 DNA reads as TGTGCCAGCAGTTACTCGATCCAGGGGAACACTGAAGCTTTCTTT. It encodes CASSYSIQGNTEAFF.

The V and J genes are TRBV18 and TRBJ1-1; possible D gene TRBD1, 6 bases. V was clipped by 7 bases and J by 0 bases, with 12 bases between them. Germline V gene lookup returns CDR1 KGHSH and CDR2 LQKENI. This CDR3 comprises 14 residues. The CDR3 here is CASFGGLMNTEAFF. CDR3 nucleotide sequence: TGTGCCAGCTTCGGGGGGCTTATGAACACTGAAGCTTTCTTT.

In this sample, this clonotype turned up many times. The chain joins TRBV6-1 to TRBJ2-3, with 10 bases that match TRBD1. The CDR3 is made up of 19 amino acids. Germline V gene data show CDR1 as MNHNS and CDR2 as SASEGT. Germline trimming cut 5 bases from V and 0 bases from J; bases unmatched to any gene: 14. The CDR3 region has the DNA TGTGCCAGCAGTTATTCCGGGACAGGGGCCGGGGGTAGCACAGATACGCAGTATTTT. The encoded protein is CASSYSGTGAGGSTDTQYF.

V is TRBV20-1 and J is TRBJ1-1; 7 nucleotides match TRBD1. The trim removed 1 base at V and 3 bases at J, leaving 5 bases unmatched. Per the germline V gene, CDR1 is DFQATT and CDR2 is SNEGSKA (reference sequence). The CDR3 extends over 14 amino acids. The CDR3 reads CSARGAGQYTEAFF. The CDR3 region has the DNA TGCAGTGCTAGAGGTGCGGGACAGTACACTGAAGCTTTCTTT.

V is TRBV24-1 and J is TRBJ2-3; D is perhaps TRBD1 (5 bases). The CDR3 totals 15 residues. CDR1 KGHDR and CDR2 SFDVKD come from the germline V gene. V was trimmed by 6 bases and J by 0 bases, leaving 12 bases between them. DNA for the CDR3: TGTGCCACCAGTATAAGGGGTGGAAGCACAGATACGCAGTATTTT. It is translated as CATSIRGGSTDTQYF.

This clonotype was observed once. The chain joins TRBV7-6 to TRBJ2-5; perhaps D is TRBD1 or TRBD2 (5 bases each). Between the trimmed V and J ends, which lost 5 bases and 0 bases, there was a span of 10 bases. Per the germline V gene, CDR1 is SGHVS and CDR2 is FNYEAQ. The CDR3 has 14 residues. The CDR3 sequence: CASSPREYQETQYF. In DNA form, the CDR3 reads TGTGCCAGCAGCCCCAGGGAGTACCAAGAGACCCAGTACTTC.

This clonotype has only a few counts. Because the CDR3 is missing its conserved closing phenylalanine or tryptophan, this is likely a read error. Because the CDR3's place on the DNA is in doubt, the DNA is left out and the CDR3 is given as listed by TCRdb. The chain has TRBV7-8 and TRBJ2-5; the table's D call, TRBD1, was not checked against the DNA. The CDR3 is 14 residues long, ends included. The V gene's germline CDR1 is SGHVS and CDR2 FQNEAQ. The CDR3 loop is CASSLSRGPPPTAL.

This chain connects TRBV2 to TRBJ2-7, with a possible D match to TRBD1 (5 bases). The CDR3 extends over 13 amino acids. CDR1 SNHLY and CDR2 FYNNEI come from the germline V gene. Between the trimmed V and J ends, which lost 6 bases and 2 bases, there was a span of 11 bases. The CDR3, as DNA: TGTGCCAGCAGGGGTGACAGTACCTACGAGCAGTACTTC. It translates to CASRGDSTYEQYF.

A word on this clonotype: One end of the junction does not line up with germline, which may come from a read error. The chain carries TRBV7-2 and TRBJ2-2; 10 bases align to TRBD1. Germline loops: CDR1 SGHTA, CDR2 FQGNSA. The CDR3 has 14 residues. The DNA for the CDR3 is TGTGCCAGCAGGTCGACAGGGGGCACCGGGGAGCTGTTTTGG. Amino acids: CASRSTGGTGELFW. Supplemented by reference TRBV7-2 and TRBJ2-2, the full variable domain reads GAGVSQSPSNKVTEKGKDVELRCDPISGHTALYWYRQSLGQGLEFLIYFQGNSAPDKSGLPSDRFSAERTGGSVSTLTIQRTQQEDSAVYLCASRSTGGTGELFWGEGSRLTVL.

V and J are TRBV5-1 and TRBJ2-3; unclear D gene. The CDR3 length is 15 residues. V lost 1 base, J lost 2 bases, and 11 bases lay in between. Germline lookup yields CDR1 SGHRS and CDR2 YFSETQ. The CDR3 sequence is CASSLRPTPTDTQYF. The CDR3 DNA reads TGCGCCAGCAGCTTGAGGCCTACGCCCACAGATACGCAGTATTTT.

This clonotype occurred a few times. This chain uses TRBV5-3 with TRBJ1-4; maybe TRBD1 (6 bases). TRBV5-3 is designated an ORF whose function remains uncertain. This CDR3 has 13 amino acids. V lost 8 bases and J 7 bases, leaving 15 bases between the germline ends. The CDR3 bases are TGTGCCAGCATCTCGGGAGGGGGTGAAAAACTGTTTTTT. It translates to CASISGGGEKLFF.

This clonotype occurred a few times. The J gene is TRBJ1-3, the V gene TRBV7-2; D might be TRBD1 (5 bases). Trimming took off 5 bases at V and 0 bases at J, with 11 bases between the two ends. The germline V gene has CDR1 SGHTA and CDR2 FQGNSA. This CDR3 is 15 amino acids long. The CDR3 sequence is CASSPQGNSGNTIYF. In nucleotides, the CDR3 is TGTGCCAGCAGCCCGCAGGGTAACTCTGGAAACACCATATATTTT.

This clonotype has a single count. The chain is built from TRBV27 and TRBJ1-5; D gene uncertain. V lost 6 bases and J 0 bases, leaving 15 bases between the germline ends. This CDR3 has 16 amino acids. The V gene's germline CDR1 is MNHEY and CDR2 SMNVEV (reference sequence). The CDR3 reads CASRLPSPGSNQPQHF. The CDR3 nucleotides are TGTGCCAGCAGACTACCTAGCCCCGGTAGCAATCAGCCCCAGCATTTT.

The CDR3 protein is CASRQLALAGELFF. The CDR3 nucleotides read TGTGCCAGCAGACAACTAGCGTTGGCCGGGGAGCTGTTTTTT. This rearrangement joins TRBV12-3 or TRBV12-4 to TRBJ2-2, with TRBD2 identical over 7 bases. With 6 bases clipped from V and 6 bases from J, the junction kept 7 bases outside the gene matches. There are 14 residues in the CDR3.

The rearrangement links TRBV6-1 to TRBJ2-1; 7 nucleotides agree with TRBD2. The germline CDR1 and CDR2 sequences are MNHNS and SASEGT. J was trimmed by 2 bases and V by 7 bases; bases with no gene match: 8. The CDR3 sequence is 15 residues long. The CDR3 region is CASTTRGVTYNEQFF. For the CDR3, the DNA is TGTGCCAGCACCACCCGGGGGGTTACCTACAATGAGCAGTTCTTC.

Only a few counts were recorded for this clonotype. V usage is TRBV7-2 and J usage is TRBJ2-5, with no clear D. Trimming stripped 4 bases from V and 2 bases from J, with 11 bases between. The CDR3 covers 14 residues. The germline gives CDR1 SGHTA, CDR2 FQGNSA. In nucleotides, the CDR3 is TGTGCCAGCAGCTGGTACTGGTTACAAGAGACCCAGTACTTC. Its translation: CASSWYWLQETQYF.

In nucleotides, the CDR3 is TGTGCCAGCCACAGGGGTGAGACCCAGTACTTC. This codes for CASHRGETQYF. The rearrangement uses TRBV28 and TRBJ2-5, with 7 bases lining up with TRBD1. This CDR3 has 11 amino acids. The V gene's germline CDR1 is MDHEN and CDR2 SYDVKM. J lost 5 bases, V lost 8 bases, and 2 bases had no gene match.

In this sample, this clonotype turned up many times. The rearrangement links TRBV5-1 to TRBJ2-3; weak D call: TRBD2 (5 bases). Per the germline V gene, CDR1 is SGHRS and CDR2 is YFSETQ. Trimming left V 4 bases short and J 6 bases short, with 18 bases between. There are 15 residues in the CDR3. CDR3 in amino acids: CASSPLATQRDTQYF. The CDR3 DNA reads TGCGCCAGCAGCCCCCTAGCTACTCAGAGGGATACGCAGTATTTT.

The CDR3 nucleotides read TGTGCCAGCAGTTCTCTCACCGGGACAGGGGGCACAGATACGCAGTATTTT. Translated: CASSSLTGTGGTDTQYF. The rearrangement joins TRBV27 to TRBJ2-3, with TRBD1 matching 10 bases. The CDR3 has 17 residues. Trimming removed 4 bases from V and 1 base from J; junction bases left unmatched: 8. CDR1 is MNHEY and CDR2 is SMNVEV in the germline V gene (reference sequence).